The rows below give T cell receptor beta chains drawn from one sample of a study of Ad26.COV2.S vaccination and SARS-CoV-2 variants. Assay used: immunoSEQ multiplex PCR; TCRdb lists only in-frame clones, some missing. The profile shows approximately 450,000 clones, around 90% of them singletons. The starting material was peripheral blood, obtained in a trial of Ad26.COV2.S vaccine versus placebo. These receptors all stem from a person between 18 and 65 years old who received the Ad26.COV2.S COVID-19 vaccine or a placebo. The CDR3 runs from the conserved cysteine through the conserved F or W. A D gene is named only where the DNA matches it firmly.

TRBV19	.	TRBJ1-6	TGTGCCAGTAGTTTCGGGGAAGGCGGACATAATTCACCCCTCCACTTT	CASSFGEGGHNSPLHF
TRBV27	TRBD1	TRBJ2-6	TGTGCCAGCAGCCGCACCATACAGGGGGCGGGGGCCAACGTCCTGACTTTC	CASSRTIQGAGANVLTF
TRBV12-3/TRBV12-4	.	TRBJ2-7	TGTGCCAGCAGTTGGGGCAACTACGAGCAGTACTTC	CASSWGNYEQYF
TRBV5-4	TRBD2	TRBJ2-3	TGTGCCAGCAGCTGGGGCGGGACTAGCGGGAGAGGAACGCAGTATTTT	CASSWGGTSGRGTQYF
TRBV9	.	TRBJ1-4	TGTGCCAGCAGCCCAGGGACGGCAGTCTTCAATGAAAAACTGTTTTTT	CASSPGTAVFNEKLFF
TRBV3-1/TRBV3-2	.	TRBJ1-2	TGTGCCAGCAGCCAACAGGTGTCCGGCAGTGGCTACACCTTC	CASSQQVSGSGYTF
TRBV16	.	TRBJ2-6	TGTGCCAGCAGCTCTCAGGGCTCTGGGGCCAACGTCCTGACTTTC	CASSSQGSGANVLTF
TRBV5-1	TRBD1	TRBJ2-7	TGCGCCAGCAGCTTTGGCATACAGGGGGCGAGGGACGAGCAGTACTTC	CASSFGIQGARDEQYF
TRBV2	.	TRBJ1-2	TGTGCCAGCAGCAATTCAATGAGCTATGGCTACACCTTC	CASSNSMSYGYTF
TRBV5-1	.	TRBJ2-2	TGCGCCAGCAGCTTGGGCTGGACCGGTGGAGGTATCTGGGAGCTGTTTTTT	CASSLGWTGGGIWELFF
TRBV6-5	.	TRBJ2-3	TGTGCCAGCCGTCGAGGCGGCAGCACAGATACGCAGTATTTT	CASRRGGSTDTQYF
TRBV24-1	TRBD2	TRBJ2-1	TGTGCCACCAGTGATTTGGTAGCGGGAGCTATATATGAGCAGTTCTTC	CATSDLVAGAIYEQFF
TRBV7-2	.	TRBJ2-5	TGTGCCAGCAGCTCGAGATATGACCAAGAGACCCAGTACTTC	CASSSRYDQETQYF
TRBV2	.	TRBJ1-1	TGTGCCAGCCAGGTTGGGATGAACACTGAAGCTTTCTTT	CASQVGMNTEAFF
TRBV6-2/TRBV6-3	.	TRBJ2-7	TGTGCCAGCAGTGCTGGGGGCTACGAGCAGTACTTC	CASSAGGYEQYF
TRBV25-1	.	TRBJ2-7	TGTGCCAGCAGTGAATTCGACGAGCAGTACTTC	CASSEFDEQYF
TRBV7-2	.	TRBJ1-1	TGTGCCAGCAGCTTAGAGTGGCAGAACACTGAAGCTTTCTTT	CASSLEWQNTEAFF
TRBV18	.	TRBJ1-5	TGTGCCAGCTCACCCCCGCAGGGAGGTAATCAGCCCCAGCATTTT	CASSPPQGGNQPQHF
TRBV4-1	.	TRBJ1-6	TGCGCCAGCAGCCAAGATGAGGCAACGGAAAGTTCACCCCTCCACTTT	CASSQDEATESSPLHF
TRBV27	TRBD1	TRBJ2-5	TGTGCCAGCAGTTTACTGACAGGGGGCGTTTTGTGGGACCAAGAGACCCAGTACTTC	CASSLLTGGVLWDQETQYF
TRBV7-9	.	TRBJ1-3	TGTGCCAGCAGCTCGCCTAACCGGGAGATCTCTGGAAACACCATATATTTT	CASSSPNREISGNTIYF
TRBV14	.	TRBJ2-1	TGTGCCAGCAGCATAACAGTAGGCTCCTACAATGAGCAGTTCTTC	CASSITVGSYNEQFF
TRBV18	TRBD1	TRBJ2-3	TGTGCCAGCTCACCGGACAGGGTTTCAGATACGCAGTATTTT	CASSPDRVSDTQYF
TRBV5-6	TRBD2	TRBJ2-7	TGTGCCAGCAGCTTGGTTAGTGGGAGGGCTCACGAGCAGTACTTC	CASSLVSGRAHEQYF
TRBV6-2/TRBV6-3	.	TRBJ2-3	TGTGCCAGCAGTTCTCTCTTGGGGTCCGATACGCAGTATTTT	CASSSLLGSDTQYF
TRBV6-5	TRBD2	TRBJ2-7	TGTGCCAGCAGTCCGACTAGCGGGTTACTCTACGAGCAGTACTTC	CASSPTSGLLYEQYF
TRBV4-3	TRBD2	TRBJ2-7	TGCGCCAGCAGCCAAGATGTGGGAGGGTTCCACGAGCAGTACTTC	CASSQDVGGFHEQYF